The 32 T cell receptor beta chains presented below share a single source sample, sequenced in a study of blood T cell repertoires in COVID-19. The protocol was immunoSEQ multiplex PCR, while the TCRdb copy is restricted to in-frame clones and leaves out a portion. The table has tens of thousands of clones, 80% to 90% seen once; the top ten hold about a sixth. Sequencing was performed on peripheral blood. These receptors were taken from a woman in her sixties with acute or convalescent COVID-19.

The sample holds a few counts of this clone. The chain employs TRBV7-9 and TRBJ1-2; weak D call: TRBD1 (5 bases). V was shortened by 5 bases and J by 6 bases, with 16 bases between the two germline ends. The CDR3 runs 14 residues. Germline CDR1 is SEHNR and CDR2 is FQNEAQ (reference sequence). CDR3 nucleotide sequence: TGTGCCAGCAGCCGAGGGGAGGCATTCCATGGCTACACCTTC. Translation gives CASSRGEAFHGYTF.

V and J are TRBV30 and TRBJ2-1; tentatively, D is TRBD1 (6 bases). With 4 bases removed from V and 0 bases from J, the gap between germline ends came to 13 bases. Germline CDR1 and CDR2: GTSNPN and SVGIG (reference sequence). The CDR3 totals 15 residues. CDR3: CAWIPLDSSYNEQFF. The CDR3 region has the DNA TGTGCCTGGATTCCCCTGGACAGCTCCTACAATGAGCAGTTCTTC.

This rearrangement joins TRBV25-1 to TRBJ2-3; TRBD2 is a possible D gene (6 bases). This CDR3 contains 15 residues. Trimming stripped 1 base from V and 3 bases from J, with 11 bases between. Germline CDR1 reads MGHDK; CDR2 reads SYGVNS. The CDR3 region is CASSEWRDPTDTQYF. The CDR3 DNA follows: TGTGCCAGCAGTGAATGGAGGGATCCTACAGATACGCAGTATTTT.

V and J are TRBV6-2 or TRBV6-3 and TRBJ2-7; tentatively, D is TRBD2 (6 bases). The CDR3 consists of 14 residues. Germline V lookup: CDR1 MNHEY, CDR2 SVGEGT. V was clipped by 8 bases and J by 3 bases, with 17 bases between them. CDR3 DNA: TGTGCCAGCGGTTTCGGAGGGCTGGGCTACGAGCAGTACTTC. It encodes CASGFGGLGYEQYF.

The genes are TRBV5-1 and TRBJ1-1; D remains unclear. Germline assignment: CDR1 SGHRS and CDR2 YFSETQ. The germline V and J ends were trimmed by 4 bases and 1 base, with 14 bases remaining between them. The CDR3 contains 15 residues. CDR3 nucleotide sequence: TGCGCCAGCAGCCCCACCGTACAACCGAACACTGAAGCTTTCTTT. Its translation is CASSPTVQPNTEAFF.

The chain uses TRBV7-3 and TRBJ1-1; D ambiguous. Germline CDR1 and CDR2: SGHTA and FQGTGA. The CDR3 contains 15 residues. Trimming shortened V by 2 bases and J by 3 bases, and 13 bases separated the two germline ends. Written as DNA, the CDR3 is TGTGCCAGCAGCTTATATTCAAACGGGGACACTGAAGCTTTCTTT. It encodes CASSLYSNGDTEAFF.

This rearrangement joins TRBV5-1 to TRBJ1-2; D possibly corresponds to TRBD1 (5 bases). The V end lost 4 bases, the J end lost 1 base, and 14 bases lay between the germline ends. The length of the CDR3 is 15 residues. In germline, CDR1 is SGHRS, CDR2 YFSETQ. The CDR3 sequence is CASSPDSLDNYGYTF. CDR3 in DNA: TGCGCCAGCAGCCCCGACAGCCTCGATAACTATGGCTACACCTTC.

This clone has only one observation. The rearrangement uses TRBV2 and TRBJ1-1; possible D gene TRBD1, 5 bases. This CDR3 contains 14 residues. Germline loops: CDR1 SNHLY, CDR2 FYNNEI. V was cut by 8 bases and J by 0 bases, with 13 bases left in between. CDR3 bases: TGTGCCAGCGATCTAGGGGTGATGAACACTGAAGCTTTCTTT. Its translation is CASDLGVMNTEAFF.

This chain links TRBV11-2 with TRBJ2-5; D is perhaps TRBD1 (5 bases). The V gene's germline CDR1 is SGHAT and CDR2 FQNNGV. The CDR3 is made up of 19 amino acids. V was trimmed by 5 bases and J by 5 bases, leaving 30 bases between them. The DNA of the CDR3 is TGTGCCAGCAGCCAAAAATTACTCTCTACACAGGCTTCAAGGGAGACCCAGTACTTC. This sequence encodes CASSQKLLSTQASRETQYF.

The CDR3 nucleotides are TGTGCCAGCATCCAGGGCGAGGAGTATGGCTACACCTTC. It is translated as CASIQGEEYGYTF. V gene TRBV2 combines with J gene TRBJ1-2; D may be TRBD1 (5 bases). Between the trimmed V and J ends, which lost 7 bases and 5 bases, there was a span of 14 bases. This CDR3 contains 13 residues. Germline V lookup: CDR1 SNHLY, CDR2 FYNNEI.

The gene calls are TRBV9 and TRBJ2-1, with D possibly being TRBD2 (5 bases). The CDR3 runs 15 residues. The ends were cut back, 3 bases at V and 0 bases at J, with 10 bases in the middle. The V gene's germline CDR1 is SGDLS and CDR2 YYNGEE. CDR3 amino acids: CASSETRSSYNEQFF. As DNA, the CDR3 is TGTGCCAGCAGCGAAACTAGGAGCTCCTACAATGAGCAGTTCTTC.

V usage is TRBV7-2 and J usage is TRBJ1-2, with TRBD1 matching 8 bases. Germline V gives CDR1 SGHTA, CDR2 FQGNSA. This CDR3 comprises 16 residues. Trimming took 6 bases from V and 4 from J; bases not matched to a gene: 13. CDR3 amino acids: CASSLYRDRLSYGYTF. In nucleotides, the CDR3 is TGTGCCAGCAGTCTATACCGGGACAGGTTATCCTATGGCTACACCTTC. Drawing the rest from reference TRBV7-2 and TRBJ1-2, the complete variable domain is GAGVSQSPSNKVTEKGKDVELRCDPISGHTALYWYRQSLGQGLEFLIYFQGNSAPDKSGLPSDRFSAERTGGSVSTLTIQRTQQEDSAVYLCASSLYRDRLSYGYTFGSGTRLTVV.

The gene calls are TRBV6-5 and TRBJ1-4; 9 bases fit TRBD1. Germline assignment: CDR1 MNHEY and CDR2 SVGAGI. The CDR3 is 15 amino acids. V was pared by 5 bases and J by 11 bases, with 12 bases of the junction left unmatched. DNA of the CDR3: TGTGCCAGCAGTCCCGGTTTGTTGGGACAGGGCAAACTGTTTTTT. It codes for CASSPGLLGQGKLFF.

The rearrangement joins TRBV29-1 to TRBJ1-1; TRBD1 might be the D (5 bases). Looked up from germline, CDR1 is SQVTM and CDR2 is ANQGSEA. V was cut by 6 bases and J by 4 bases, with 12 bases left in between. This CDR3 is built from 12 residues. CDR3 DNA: TGCAGCGTCGGTGGCGGGACCACTGAAGCTTTCTTT. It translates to CSVGGGTTEAFF.

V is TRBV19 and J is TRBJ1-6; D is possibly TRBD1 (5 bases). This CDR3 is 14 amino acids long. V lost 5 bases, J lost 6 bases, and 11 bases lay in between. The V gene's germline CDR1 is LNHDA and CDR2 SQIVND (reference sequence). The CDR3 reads CASSGGGINSPLHF. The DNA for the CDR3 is TGTGCCAGTAGTGGGGGGGGGATTAATTCACCCCTCCACTTT.

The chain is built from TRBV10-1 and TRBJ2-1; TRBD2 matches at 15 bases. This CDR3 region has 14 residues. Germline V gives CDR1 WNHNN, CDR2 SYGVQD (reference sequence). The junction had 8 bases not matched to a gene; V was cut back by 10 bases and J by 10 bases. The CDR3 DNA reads TGCGCCACCGCTGGACTAGCGGGAGGGTGGGAGCAGTTCTTC. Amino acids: CATAGLAGGWEQFF.

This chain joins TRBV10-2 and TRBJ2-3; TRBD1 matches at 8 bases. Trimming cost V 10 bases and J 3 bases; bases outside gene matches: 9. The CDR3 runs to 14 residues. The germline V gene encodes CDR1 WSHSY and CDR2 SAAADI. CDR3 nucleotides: TGCGCCATCGACAGGGGCGAGGGGACAGATACGCAGTATTTT. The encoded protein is CAIDRGEGTDTQYF.

The CDR3 DNA reads as TGTGCCAGCAGCCAAGATAGCGGGGCCGCGAATAATTCACCCCTCCACTTT. It specifies CASSQDSGAANNSPLHF. The rearrangement links TRBV3-1 (or the pseudogene TRBV3-2) to TRBJ1-6; D possibly corresponds to TRBD1 (5 bases). This CDR3 has 17 residues. Germline CDR1 and CDR2: LGHDT and YNNKEL (reference sequence). Trimming left V 0 bases short and J 5 bases short, with 14 bases between.

The CDR3 bases are TGCGCCAGCAACTTCGGGGACAGGGGAGGTGGTGGCTACACCTTC. Translating gives CASNFGDRGGGGYTF. V gene TRBV10-1 combines with J gene TRBJ1-2; TRBD1 matches 10 bases. The CDR3 length is 15 residues. CDR1 is WNHNN and CDR2 is SYGVQD in the germline V gene (reference sequence). The trim removed 7 bases at V and 7 bases at J, leaving 12 bases unmatched.

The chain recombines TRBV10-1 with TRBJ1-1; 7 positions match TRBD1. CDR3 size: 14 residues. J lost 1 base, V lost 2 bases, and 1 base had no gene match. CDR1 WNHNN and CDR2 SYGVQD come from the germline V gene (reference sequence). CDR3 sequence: CASSEGQANTEAFF. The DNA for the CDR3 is TGCGCCAGCAGTGAGGGACAGGCGAACACTGAAGCTTTCTTT.

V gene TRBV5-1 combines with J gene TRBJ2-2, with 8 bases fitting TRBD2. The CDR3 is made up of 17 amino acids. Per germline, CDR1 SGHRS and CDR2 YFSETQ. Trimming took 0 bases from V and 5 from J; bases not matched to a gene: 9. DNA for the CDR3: TGCGCCAGCAGCTTGGACGTGTCGGGAGGGGCGACCGGGGAGCTGTTTTTT. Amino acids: CASSLDVSGGATGELFF.

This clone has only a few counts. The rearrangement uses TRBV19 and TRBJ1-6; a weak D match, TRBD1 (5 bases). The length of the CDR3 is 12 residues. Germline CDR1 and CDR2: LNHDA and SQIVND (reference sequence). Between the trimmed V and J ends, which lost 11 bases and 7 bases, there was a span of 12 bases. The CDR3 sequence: CAAGRGNSPLHF. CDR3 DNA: TGTGCCGCGGGACGGGGAAATTCACCCCTCCACTTT.

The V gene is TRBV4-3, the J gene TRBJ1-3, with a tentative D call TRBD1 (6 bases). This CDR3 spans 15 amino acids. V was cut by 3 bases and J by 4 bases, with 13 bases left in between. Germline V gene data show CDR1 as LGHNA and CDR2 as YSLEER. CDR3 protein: CASSHLSGEGNTIYF. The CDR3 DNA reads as TGCGCCAGCAGCCACCTTTCAGGGGAGGGAAACACCATATATTTT.

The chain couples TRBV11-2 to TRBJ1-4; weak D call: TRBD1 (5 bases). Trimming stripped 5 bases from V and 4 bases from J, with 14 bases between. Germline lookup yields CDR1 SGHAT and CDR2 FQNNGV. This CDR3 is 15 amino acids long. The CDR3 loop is CASSLAGTHNEKLFF. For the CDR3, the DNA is TGTGCCAGCAGCCTGGCGGGGACGCATAATGAAAAACTGTTTTTT.

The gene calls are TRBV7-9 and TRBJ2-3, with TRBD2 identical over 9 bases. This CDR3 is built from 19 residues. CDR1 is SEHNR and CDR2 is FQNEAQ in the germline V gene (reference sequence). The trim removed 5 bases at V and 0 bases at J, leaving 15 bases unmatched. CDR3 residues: CASSPQGSSGVTSTDTQYF. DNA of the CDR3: TGTGCCAGCAGCCCCCAGGGGTCTAGCGGGGTAACGAGCACAGATACGCAGTATTTT.

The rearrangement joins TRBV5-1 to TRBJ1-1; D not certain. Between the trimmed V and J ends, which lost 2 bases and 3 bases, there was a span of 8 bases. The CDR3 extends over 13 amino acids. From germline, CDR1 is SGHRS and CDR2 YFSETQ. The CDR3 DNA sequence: TGCGCCAGCAGCTTTTCGGAGGACACTGAAGCTTTCTTT. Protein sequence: CASSFSEDTEAFF.

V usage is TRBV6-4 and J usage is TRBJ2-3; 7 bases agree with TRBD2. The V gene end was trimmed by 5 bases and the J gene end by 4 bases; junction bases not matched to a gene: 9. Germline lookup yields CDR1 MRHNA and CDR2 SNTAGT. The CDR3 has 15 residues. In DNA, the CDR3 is TGTGCCAGCAGTTTAGGCGCGGGAGCGGCAGATACGCAGTATTTT. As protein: CASSLGAGAADTQYF.

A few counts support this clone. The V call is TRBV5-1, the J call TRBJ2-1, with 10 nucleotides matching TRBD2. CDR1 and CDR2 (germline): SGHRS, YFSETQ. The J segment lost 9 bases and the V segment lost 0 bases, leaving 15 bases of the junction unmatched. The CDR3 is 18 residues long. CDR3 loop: CASSLAAVSSGSLGEQFF. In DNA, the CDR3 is TGCGCCAGCAGCTTGGCGGCGGTCTCTAGCGGGAGTCTGGGTGAGCAGTTCTTC. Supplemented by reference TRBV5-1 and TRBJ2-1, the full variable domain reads KAGVTQTPRYLIKTRGQQVTLSCSPISGHRSVSWYQQTPGQGLQFLFEYFSETQRNKGNFPGRFSGRQFSNSRSEMNVSTLELGDSALYLCASSLAAVSSGSLGEQFFGPGTRLTVL.

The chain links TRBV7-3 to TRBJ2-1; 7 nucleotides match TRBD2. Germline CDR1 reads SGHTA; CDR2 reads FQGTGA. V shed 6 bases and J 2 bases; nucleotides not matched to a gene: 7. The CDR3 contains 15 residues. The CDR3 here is CASSYSGATYNEQFF. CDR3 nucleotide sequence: TGTGCCAGCAGTTACAGCGGGGCAACCTACAATGAGCAGTTCTTC.

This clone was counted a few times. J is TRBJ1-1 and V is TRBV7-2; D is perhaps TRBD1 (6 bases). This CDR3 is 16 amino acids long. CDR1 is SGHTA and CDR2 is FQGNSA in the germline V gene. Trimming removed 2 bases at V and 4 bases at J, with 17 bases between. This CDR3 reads CASSLLTGRRGTEAFF. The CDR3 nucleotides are TGTGCCAGCAGCTTACTGACAGGCCGACGGGGCACTGAAGCTTTCTTT.

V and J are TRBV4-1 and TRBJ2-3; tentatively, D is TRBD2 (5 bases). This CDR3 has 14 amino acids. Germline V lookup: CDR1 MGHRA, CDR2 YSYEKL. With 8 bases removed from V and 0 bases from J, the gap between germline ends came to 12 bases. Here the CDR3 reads CASGERFSTDTQYF. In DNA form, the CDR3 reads TGCGCCAGCGGAGAGCGGTTTAGCACAGATACGCAGTATTTT.

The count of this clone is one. For the CDR3, the DNA is TGTGCCAGCAGCGTAGAAGGAGGGGGGGTTGGCAATGAGCAGTTCTTC. This codes for CASSVEGGGVGNEQFF. The V gene is TRBV9, the J gene TRBJ2-1; maybe TRBD2 (7 bases). The CDR3 is 16 residues long. V lost 0 bases, J lost 6 bases, and 16 bases lay in between. From germline, CDR1 is SGDLS and CDR2 YYNGEE.